This is a list of T cell receptor beta chains from one sample in a study of control samples from healthy donors and cancer patients. This table comes from immunoSEQ multiplex PCR, and its TCRdb copy is limited to in-frame clones, with some not included. The sample includes under 30,000 clones, 65% to 80% seen only once; the top ten take less than 25%. The sample taken for sequencing was PBMCs. These receptors originate from a man in his 60s with head and neck cancer. The CDR3 runs from the conserved cysteine through the conserved F or W. Fields, in order: J gene, V gene, clone size, D gene, CDR3 protein, CDR3 DNA. The D gene is left open where the match is weak. Clone size appears in some rows only: once, few, many, or a class for an expanded clone.

>TRBJ1-2|TRBV18|-|-
CASSPPDRVNDTF
TGTGCCAGCTCACCACCGGACAGAGTTAACGACACCTTC
>TRBJ1-1|TRBV19|-|TRBD1
CASREDRGTLANTEAFF
TGTGCCAGTAGGGAAGACAGGGGGACTTTGGCGAACACTGAAGCTTTCTTT
>TRBJ2-7|TRBV7-8|few|-
CASSLALEQYF
TGTGCCAGCAGCTTAGCGCTCGAGCAGTACTTC
>TRBJ2-1|TRBV5-1|-|TRBD2
CASSETGTSGIDEQFF
TGCGCCAGCAGCGAAACCGGGACTAGCGGGATTGATGAGCAGTTCTTC
>TRBJ2-1|TRBV5-1|-|-
CASSLERRASDNEQFF
TGCGCCAGCAGCTTGGAAAGGAGGGCCAGCGACAATGAGCAGTTCTTC
>TRBJ2-7|TRBV4-1|-|-
CASSEPGTKNHEQYF
TGCGCCAGCAGCGAGCCCGGGACAAAAAATCACGAGCAGTACTTC
>TRBJ2-7|TRBV2|-|TRBD1
CASTPGGQRRYEQYF
TGTGCCAGCACTCCAGGGGGACAGCGGCGCTACGAGCAGTACTTC
>TRBJ2-7|TRBV13|-|-
CASSPTYEQYF
TGTGCCAGCAGCCCAACGTACGAGCAGTACTTC
>TRBJ1-2|TRBV7-9|-|-
CASSLDGGYGYTF
TGTGCCAGCAGCTTAGACGGAGGCTATGGCTACACCTTC
>TRBJ2-2|TRBV19|-|-
CASSPLSLPGELFF
TGTGCCAGTAGTCCCCTTAGTTTACCCGGGGAGCTGTTTTTT
>TRBJ2-7|TRBV11-2|-|-
CASSFQLADSSYEQYF
TGTGCCAGCAGCTTCCAACTAGCCGACAGCTCCTACGAGCAGTACTTC
>TRBJ2-5|TRBV28|few|TRBD2
CASSPRVAGVGQETQYF
TGTGCCAGCAGCCCCCGGGTGGCGGGAGTGGGACAAGAGACCCAGTACTTC
>TRBJ2-3|TRBV6-2/TRBV6-3|-|-
CASSYSMSDGGTDTQYF
TGTGCCAGCAGTTACTCGATGTCAGATGGAGGCACAGATACGCAGTATTTT
>TRBJ1-1|TRBV4-2|-|TRBD1
CASSLGQGANTEAFF
TGTGCCAGCAGCCTCGGACAGGGTGCGAACACTGAAGCTTTCTTT
>TRBJ2-1|TRBV2|-|TRBD1
CATSGDRFALASYNEQFF
TGTGCCACTTCTGGGGACAGGTTTGCTTTGGCGTCCTACAATGAGCAGTTCTTC
>TRBJ2-7|TRBV28|-|-
CASSLTGRREQYF
TGTGCCAGCAGTCTTACAGGGAGACGCGAGCAGTACTTC
>TRBJ1-1|TRBV28|-|-
CASSWGLTEAFF
TGTGCCAGCAGTTGGGGACTCACTGAAGCTTTCTTT
>TRBJ2-1|TRBV27|once|-
CASSYGGSVYNEQFF
TGTGCCAGCAGTTATGGGGGGTCGGTATACAATGAGCAGTTCTTC
>TRBJ2-7|TRBV5-1|-|-
CASGVGQPPYEQYF
TGCGCCAGCGGAGTGGGACAACCCCCCTACGAGCAGTACTTC
>TRBJ2-7|TRBV10-3|few|-
CAISEPETQRSLVNYEQYF
TGTGCCATCAGTGAACCGGAGACCCAACGTTCACTAGTTAACTACGAGCAGTACTTC
>TRBJ1-5|TRBV9|-|TRBD1
CASSGGQGVNQPQHF
TGTGCCAGCAGCGGGGGGCAGGGGGTCAATCAGCCCCAGCATTTT
>TRBJ1-4|TRBV19|-|-
CASSTGPDIGEKLFF
TGTGCCAGTAGTACGGGCCCAGATATTGGGGAAAAACTGTTTTTT
>TRBJ1-5|TRBV7-2|-|-
CASSLGRGTAGGNQPQHF
TGTGCCAGCAGCTTAGGCCGAGGAACGGCGGGAGGCAATCAGCCCCAGCATTTT
>TRBJ1-2|TRBV10-3|few|-
CAISEGPKYGYTF
TGTGCCATCAGTGAAGGTCCCAAGTATGGCTACACCTTC
>TRBJ2-7|TRBV28|-|-
CASSFIQPQDEQYF
TGTGCCAGCAGTTTTATTCAACCGCAGGACGAGCAGTACTTC
>TRBJ1-6|TRBV6-5|once|TRBD1
CASRRDRGRSPLHF
TGTGCCAGCAGACGGGACAGGGGACGGTCACCCCTCCACTTT
>TRBJ1-5|TRBV6-1|once|-
CASSDGTQPQHF
TGTGCCAGCAGTGACGGGACTCAGCCCCAGCATTTT
>TRBJ2-2|TRBV6-5|-|TRBD2
CASSGGGTGELFF
TGTGCCAGCTCCGGGGGGGGGACCGGGGAGCTGTTTTTT
>TRBJ2-7|TRBV27|-|TRBD2
CASSSRPGLAGVHYEQYF
TGTGCCAGCAGTTCGAGACCGGGACTAGCGGGAGTCCATTACGAGCAGTACTTC
>TRBJ2-7|TRBV4-3|-|-
CASSQVVGSYEQYF
TGCGCCAGCAGCCAAGTTGTGGGATCCTACGAGCAGTACTTC
>TRBJ1-2|TRBV7-9|once|TRBD1
CASSSTGTGFYGYTF
TGTGCCAGCAGCTCAACCGGGACAGGGTTCTATGGCTACACCTTC
>TRBJ2-7|TRBV7-8|-|TRBD2
CASSLEGLKRQYF
TGTGCCAGCAGCTTAGAGGGACTAAAACGGCAGTACTTC
>TRBJ1-2|TRBV10-3|-|-
CAISGGRGYGYTF
TGTGCCATCAGTGGGGGGAGGGGCTATGGCTACACCTTC
>TRBJ2-1|TRBV6-5|-|TRBD2
CASNLAGPDEQFF
TGTGCCAGCAACTTAGCGGGACCGGATGAGCAGTTCTTC
>TRBJ1-1|TRBV2|-|-
CASSAGLNTEAFF
TGTGCCAGCAGTGCTGGCTTGAACACTGAAGCTTTCTTT
>TRBJ1-5|TRBV2|-|-
CASRGQYSNQPQHF
TGTGCCAGCAGAGGACAGTATAGCAATCAGCCCCAGCATTTT
>TRBJ1-1|TRBV19|-|TRBD1
CASRTGGTEAFF
TGTGCCAGCCGGACAGGGGGAACTGAAGCTTTCTTT
>TRBJ2-2|TRBV7-9|-|TRBD2
CASRRPGTSNTGELFF
TGTGCCAGCAGGCGCCCCGGGACTAGTAACACCGGGGAGCTGTTTTTT
>TRBJ2-5|TRBV5-5|few|-
CASSPEADSLETQYF
TGTGCCAGCAGCCCGGAGGCGGACTCCCTGGAGACCCAGTACTTC
>TRBJ2-3|TRBV19|-|-
CAVGPSTDTQYF
TGTGCCGTCGGGCCAAGCACAGATACGCAGTATTTT
>TRBJ1-1|TRBV5-4|-|TRBD1
CASSPGGGQTYTEAFF
TGTGCCAGCAGCCCCGGTGGGGGACAGACTTACACTGAAGCTTTCTTT
>TRBJ2-7|TRBV19|once|TRBD2
CASRPGLAAYEQYF
TGTGCCAGTAGGCCGGGACTAGCGGCCTACGAGCAGTACTTC
>TRBJ2-3|TRBV19|-|TRBD1
CASSTGTDLTDTQYF
TGTGCCAGTAGTACCGGGACAGATCTCACAGATACGCAGTATTTT
>TRBJ1-1|TRBV19|-|TRBD1
CASGQGLNTEAFF
TGTGCCAGCGGACAGGGGTTGAACACTGAAGCTTTCTTT
>TRBJ2-1|TRBV6-6|-|-
CASSYSGTPWSNEQFF
TGTGCCAGCAGTTACTCCGGGACACCATGGTCCAATGAGCAGTTCTTC
>TRBJ1-4|TRBV9|once|TRBD1
CASSGGTAREKLFF
TGTGCCAGCAGCGGAGGGACAGCAAGGGAAAAACTGTTTTTT
>TRBJ1-2|TRBV19|-|-
CASSIGTEYGYTF
TGTGCCAGTAGTATAGGGACAGAATATGGCTACACCTTC
>TRBJ2-5|TRBV4-2|-|TRBD2
CASSQEREGRETQYF
TGTGCCAGCAGCCAGGAGCGGGAGGGCCGGGAGACCCAGTACTTC
>TRBJ2-7|TRBV7-8|-|-
CASSPGRSSYEQYF
TGTGCCAGCAGCCCCGGGCGGAGCTCCTACGAGCAGTACTTC
>TRBJ2-6|TRBV5-4|-|-
CASSLGGLHSGANVLTF
TGTGCCAGCAGCTTGGGCGGGCTCCACTCTGGGGCCAACGTCCTGACTTTC
>TRBJ2-7|TRBV7-9|-|-
CASSSGHEQYF
TGTGCCAGCAGCTCTGGCCACGAGCAGTACTTC
>TRBJ2-1|TRBV2|-|TRBD1
CASSEGGSYNEQFF
TGTGCCAGCTCTGAAGGGGGCTCTTACAATGAGCAGTTCTTC
>TRBJ2-3|TRBV7-2|-|TRBD2
CASSLGSLAGGFRDTQYF
TGTGCCAGCAGCTTGGGTTCTCTAGCGGGAGGATTTAGAGATACGCAGTATTTT